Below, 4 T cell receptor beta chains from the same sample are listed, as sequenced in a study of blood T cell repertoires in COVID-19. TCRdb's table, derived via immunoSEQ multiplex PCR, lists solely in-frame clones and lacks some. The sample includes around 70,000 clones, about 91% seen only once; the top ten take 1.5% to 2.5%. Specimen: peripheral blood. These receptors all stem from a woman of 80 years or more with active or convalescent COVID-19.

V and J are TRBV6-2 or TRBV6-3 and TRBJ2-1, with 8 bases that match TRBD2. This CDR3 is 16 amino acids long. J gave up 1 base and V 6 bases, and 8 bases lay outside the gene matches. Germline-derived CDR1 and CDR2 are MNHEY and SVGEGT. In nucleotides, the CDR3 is TGTGCCAGCAGCGATCCTAGCGGGCAATCCTACAATGAGCAGTTCTTC. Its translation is CASSDPSGQSYNEQFF.

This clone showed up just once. The CDR3 region has the DNA TGTGCCAGCTCACCACGGCTCACAGATACGCAGTATTTT. This gives the protein CASSPRLTDTQYF. This chain connects TRBV18 to TRBJ2-3; D ambiguous. Germline lookup yields CDR1 KGHSH and CDR2 LQKENI. This CDR3 has 13 amino acids. With 1 base removed from V and 2 bases from J, the gap between germline ends came to 4 bases.

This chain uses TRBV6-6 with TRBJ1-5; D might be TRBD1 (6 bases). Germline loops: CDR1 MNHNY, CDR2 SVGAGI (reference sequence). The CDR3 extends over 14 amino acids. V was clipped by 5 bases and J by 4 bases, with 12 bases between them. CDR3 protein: CASSLSGANQPQHF. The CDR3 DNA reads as TGTGCCAGCAGTCTTTCAGGGGCTAATCAGCCCCAGCATTTT.

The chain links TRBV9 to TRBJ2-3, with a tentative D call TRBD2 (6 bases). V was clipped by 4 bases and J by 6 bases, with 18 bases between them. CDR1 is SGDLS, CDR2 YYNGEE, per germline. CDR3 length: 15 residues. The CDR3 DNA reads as TGTGCCAGCAGCCTCGTCGGGGGTCTTCGTGATACGCAGTATTTT. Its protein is CASSLVGGLRDTQYF.